Below, 7 T cell receptor beta chains from the same sample are listed, as sequenced in a study of identical twins. TCRdb ran MiXCR on the 5' RACE reads and lists one entry per CDR3 protein. Of approximately 300,000 distinct CDR3 sequences listed, just under 9.5% are singletons. This sample was also put to use in a study of yellow fever vaccine responses in identical twins.

What was sequenced was CD8+ T cells sorted from blood. Receptors were obtained from a woman aged 18-30 years in good health.

In this sample, this clonotype turned up many times. CDR3 bases: TGCGCCAGCACCTACGGACTAGCGGGGGCAGATGAGCAGTTCTTC. Translating it yields CASTYGLAGADEQFF. V gene TRBV5-1 combines with J gene TRBJ2-1; 13 bases map to TRBD2. CDR1 is SGHRS, CDR2 YFSETQ, per germline. Trimming removed 6 bases from V and 8 bases from J; junction bases left unmatched: 8. The CDR3 spans 15 residues.

This clonotype was detected ten times or more. V is TRBV4-3 and J is TRBJ2-3; 8 nucleotides agree with TRBD1. With V trimmed by 1 base and J by 6 bases, 6 bases remained unmatched. CDR1 is LGHNA, CDR2 YSLEER, per germline. The CDR3 is 15 amino acids. The CDR3 sequence is CASSQVTGVGDTQYF. The CDR3 DNA is TGCGCCAGCAGCCAAGTGACAGGGGTGGGGGATACGCAGTATTTT.

The gene calls are TRBV12-3 or TRBV12-4 and TRBJ2-5; tentatively, D is TRBD2 (6 bases). CDR3 length equals 13 residues. The ends were cut back, 3 bases at V and 5 bases at J, with 10 bases in the middle. The CDR3 sequence: CASSFGGRETQYF. CDR3 DNA sequence: TGTGCCAGCAGTTTTGGAGGGAGGGAGACCCAGTACTTC.

The rearrangement uses TRBV7-2 and TRBJ2-7; TRBD2 is a possible D gene (6 bases). This CDR3 is built from 13 residues. V lost 5 bases and J lost 5, with 13 bases in between. Germline V CDR1 and CDR2: SGHTA, FQGNSA. Here the CDR3 DNA reads TGTGCCAGCAGCATCGGGACTCGGGACGAGCAGTACTTC. It yields the protein CASSIGTRDEQYF.

There are a few counts of this clonotype. J is TRBJ2-1 and V is TRBV11-1; D is uncertain. CDR3 length equals 18 residues. The ends were cut back, 4 bases at V and 0 bases at J, with 19 bases in the middle. Germline loops: CDR1 SGHAT, CDR2 FQDESV (reference sequence). This CDR3 reads CASSSEVAQMSSYNEQFF. The CDR3 bases are TGTGCCAGCAGCTCAGAGGTAGCACAGATGAGCTCCTACAATGAGCAGTTCTTC.

This clonotype appeared a few times. The chain carries TRBV6-5 and TRBJ2-7; a weak D match, TRBD1 (5 bases). Trimming cost V 4 bases and J 3 bases, with 16 bases left between them. Germline CDR1 and CDR2: MNHEY and SVGAGI. CDR3 length: 15 amino acids. CDR3 nucleotides: TGTGCCAGCAGTTCTTTCGACAGTCCTGGCTACGAGCAGTACTTC. It specifies CASSSFDSPGYEQYF.

This clonotype has only a few counts. V and J are TRBV2 and TRBJ2-3; 9 bases are shared with TRBD2. This CDR3 contains 16 residues. Germline V gene data show CDR1 as SNHLY and CDR2 as FYNNEI. Germline trimming cut 7 bases from V and 2 bases from J; bases unmatched to any gene: 10. The CDR3 reads CASTFLTSGTTDTQYF. CDR3 nucleotides: TGTGCCAGCACTTTCCTGACTAGCGGTACCACAGATACGCAGTATTTT.